These 2 T cell receptor beta chains were sequenced from one sample in a study of cytomegalovirus exposure and HLA in healthy donors. Use of 60 Vbeta and 13 Jbeta primers characterized the PCR. Measured with immunoSEQ multiplex PCR; TCRdb has only the in-frame clones, and not every one. The sample includes more than 140,000 clones, 64% of them seen just once. The sample taken for sequencing was PBMCs. The receptors were gathered from a woman in her thirties in good health and CMV-seropositive.

V is TRBV28 and J is TRBJ1-5; D unresolved. The germline gives CDR1 MDHEN, CDR2 SYDVKM. V was shortened by 8 bases and J by 0 bases, with 5 bases between the two germline ends. There are 12 residues in the CDR3. DNA for the CDR3: TGTGCCAGCGGAGATAGCAATCAGCCCCAGCATTTT. Translating gives CASGDSNQPQHF.

This clone has only a few counts. This chain links TRBV7-9 with TRBJ1-4, with 7 bases lining up with TRBD1. V shed 7 bases and J 13 bases; nucleotides not matched to a gene: 18. The length of the CDR3 is 15 residues. The germline V gene encodes CDR1 SEHNR and CDR2 FQNEAQ (reference sequence). Written as DNA, the CDR3 is TGTGCCAGCACACCGACCGACAGGGTTTATGTTGGACTGTTTTTT. This sequence encodes CASTPTDRVYVGLFF.